The T cell receptor (beta chain) described here comes from a study of OX40 agonist ivuxolimab in advanced cancers. Study as a whole: Patients in dose escalation had liver, melanoma, kidney or head and neck cancers. Age averaged around 60 years (range 23 to 79), and roughly 80% were male.

Note on this clone: The antigen remains undetermined.

At cycle 4 day 1, cycle 7 day 1, and baseline, blood was sampled. TCRdb's copy holds only in-frame clones and misses some; the assay was immunoSEQ multiplex PCR. The sample records roughly 26,000 clones, roughly 89% being singletons. V lost 1 base to trimming and J lost 4 bases, with 17 bases between them. Looked up from germline, CDR1 is SGHDT and CDR2 is YYEEEE. This CDR3 has 16 amino acids. Study-level points and caveats: Determination of antigen specificity was not performed for the expanded peripheral T cells.

The J gene is TRBJ2-5, the V gene TRBV5-6; D is ambiguous. This clonotype was sampled from an adult with an advanced solid tumor such as melanoma, head and neck, liver or kidney cancer. The starting material was CD4+ or CD8+ T cells sorted from blood, obtained in a trial of the OX40 agonist ivuxolimab. In DNA form, the CDR3 reads TGTGCCAGCAGCTTGTCATTCCTAGGGCTAGGAGAGACCCAGTACTTC. It is translated as CASSLSFLGLGETQYF.